This TCR beta chain derives from a study of T cells after posttransplantation cyclophosphamide (dated by TCRdb to the mid-2010s). In terms of the full investigation: Using TRB sequencing, the study followed how the T cell repertoire reconstituted after myeloablative bone marrow transplantation in which posttransplantation cyclophosphamide served as GVHD prophylaxis. Because TRA and TRB clonality were tightly correlated in 8 or 9 samples, subsequent TCR analyses were focused on TRB only. In 3 patients, TRB sequencing was also performed on up to about 3 more blood samples taken 2 to 5.2 years after transplant, and in 4 patients, pretransplant blood was also TRB-sequenced. Antigen receptor sequencing was done on samples from some 34 PTCy-treated patients and from approximately 17 related bone marrow donors of those patients. Public TRB sequences were queried against a database of over 3,500 sequences associated with responses to pathogens, tumor antigens, self-antigens and alloantigens. Blood from all 30 or so PTCy patients with 1-year posttransplant specimens was subjected to TRB sequencing. Results and caveats for the whole study, not just this receptor: The TRB repertoires of T cells infiltrating skin or the GI tract showed only limited overlap with the TRB repertoires found in blood. At 1-2 months, donor-recipient similarity was low but rose over the first year, and the later blood repertoires were often dominated by donor CD8+ memory clones. Across approximately 41 patients, TRB clonality was highly associated with recipient CMV seropositivity and CMV reactivation, and PTCy diversity was similar to diversity in CNI/methotrexate controls.

Turning to this clone: Its recognized antigen is unknown. No much larger clonotype is one base removed from it; base qualities were not supplied.

CDR1 and CDR2 were assigned from the germline V gene as SGHDN and FVKESK. The CDR3, from cysteine to phenylalanine, totals 15 residues. The CDR3 DNA has 45 bases and is translated from base 1. Unmatched junction bases come to 8, with V trimmed by 4 bases and J by 2 bases. PTCy-treated patients were drawn from a prospective multi-institutional clinical trial. Mononuclear cells from peripheral blood and bone marrow were separated by Ficoll-Hypaque density centrifugation and then cryopreserved. TRB sequencing used genomic DNA with the immunoSEQ assay at survey resolution or the hsTCRB kit. In the authors' own workflow: The immunoSEQ software was used for initial read processing, and the LymphoSeq R package was used for repertoire analyses. For each TRB dataset, clonality was calculated as 1 minus normalized Shannon entropy, and the Gini coefficient was computed as well. Phenotypes of unsorted samples were inferred by mapping TRB sequences from sorted subsets of the recipient or donor onto the same recipient's unsorted samples. Imported from immuneACCESS, the table was reduced by TCRdb to in-frame sequences with V and J called. These copies leave out some clones; in studies compared against another copy, an unresolved V gene accounts for under half, and the cause of the remainder is not known. The V and J calls and clone size were taken over from that table, and D and trimming were inferred from the DNA. This sample lists approximately 30,000 clones; 70% to 90% were detected once. The top ten clones comprise about 15% of the sample.

The rearrangement joined TRBV14 to TRBJ2-7, and 7 bases in between align with TRBD1. This TCR came from a woman aged 40 to 50 with a blood cancer, CMV-positive, and with a related stem cell donor. Sequencing input: PBMCs. At the DNA level, the sequence is TGTGCCAGCAGCCGTGCTAACAGGGGCCCCTACGAGCAGTACTTC. It translates to CASSRANRGPYEQYF.